The rows below give T cell receptor beta chains drawn from one sample of a study of CD8 T cells in ankylosing spondylitis. TCRdb recomputed calls from the 5' RACE reads with MiXCR, one row per CDR3 protein. The sample yields 300,000 to 350,000 distinct CDR3 sequences, roughly 10% seen once. The sequenced material came from blood, either unsorted or a sorted T cell fraction (not recorded which). These receptors were taken from a female donor with ankylosing spondylitis or in good health (not recorded which). Both conserved end residues are part of each CDR3. D genes are given only for firm matches. Size is omitted from some rows. Given values are once, few, many or a class for expanded clones.

d_call: .; j_call: TRBJ1-2; v_call: TRBV12-3/TRBV12-4; clone_size: .; cdr3_nt: TGTGCCAGCAGTTTGGAGTTTCTAGGAGAGGGGTTTAACTATGGCTACACCTTC; cdr3_aa: CASSLEFLGEGFNYGYTF
d_call: .; j_call: TRBJ2-3; v_call: TRBV7-7; clone_size: many; cdr3_nt: TGTGCCAGCAGCGACGGAAACACAGATACGCAGTATTTT; cdr3_aa: CASSDGNTDTQYF
d_call: .; j_call: TRBJ2-1; v_call: TRBV7-9; clone_size: .; cdr3_nt: TGTGCCTCGGGAGAGGGAGCCTACAATGAGCAGTTCTTC; cdr3_aa: CASGEGAYNEQFF
d_call: TRBD1; j_call: TRBJ2-1; v_call: TRBV6-1; clone_size: many; cdr3_nt: TGTGCCAGCAGTAGGGGGCAGGGCCTAAGCTCTAATGAGCAGTTCTTC; cdr3_aa: CASSRGQGLSSNEQFF
d_call: TRBD2; j_call: TRBJ2-5; v_call: TRBV7-6; clone_size: many; cdr3_nt: TGTGCCAGCAGCTTAATTCCCCCGGGAGGATCCGCGGAAGAGACCCAGTACTTC; cdr3_aa: CASSLIPPGGSAEETQYF
d_call: TRBD2; j_call: TRBJ2-1; v_call: TRBV7-9; clone_size: many; cdr3_nt: TGTGCCAGCAGCGAACGAAGCGGGGTCTACAATGAGCAGTTCTTC; cdr3_aa: CASSERSGVYNEQFF
d_call: .; j_call: TRBJ1-5; v_call: TRBV7-9; clone_size: many; cdr3_nt: TGTGCCAGCAGCGGTATCACGGATCAGCCCCAGCATTTT; cdr3_aa: CASSGITDQPQHF
d_call: TRBD1; j_call: TRBJ2-2; v_call: TRBV12-3/TRBV12-4; clone_size: many; cdr3_nt: TGTGCCAGCAGTTTAGGGACAGGGAACGCCGGGGAGCTGTTTTTT; cdr3_aa: CASSLGTGNAGELFF
d_call: .; j_call: TRBJ2-1; v_call: TRBV2; clone_size: few; cdr3_nt: TGTGCCAGCAGTGAAGGGCGGACCTCCTACAATGAGCAGTTCTTC; cdr3_aa: CASSEGRTSYNEQFF
d_call: TRBD1; j_call: TRBJ2-7; v_call: TRBV4-1; clone_size: few; cdr3_nt: TGCGCCAGCAAACCGGGACAGGGAATACCTACGGAGCAGTACTTC; cdr3_aa: CASKPGQGIPTEQYF
d_call: .; j_call: TRBJ2-3; v_call: TRBV29-1; clone_size: .; cdr3_nt: TGCAGCGTTGGGGGTTCCAGGACCAACATGGATACGCAGTATTTT; cdr3_aa: CSVGGSRTNMDTQYF
d_call: .; j_call: TRBJ2-1; v_call: TRBV15; clone_size: many; cdr3_nt: TGTGCCACCAGCAGAGATCTGTTTGATGAGCAGTTCTTC; cdr3_aa: CATSRDLFDEQFF
d_call: .; j_call: TRBJ2-3; v_call: TRBV7-6; clone_size: many; cdr3_nt: TGTGCCAGCAGCACCCCTAGCACAGATACGCAGTATTTT; cdr3_aa: CASSTPSTDTQYF
d_call: .; j_call: TRBJ2-2; v_call: TRBV20-1; clone_size: many; cdr3_nt: TGCAGTGCCCCTGGGCGGGGACTCAGAACCGGGGAGCTGTTTTTT; cdr3_aa: CSAPGRGLRTGELFF
d_call: .; j_call: TRBJ1-4; v_call: TRBV11-2; clone_size: .; cdr3_nt: TGTGCCAGCAGCGAGGGGGGTAGCGAAAAACTGTTTTTT; cdr3_aa: CASSEGGSEKLFF
d_call: TRBD2; j_call: TRBJ2-3; v_call: TRBV5-1; clone_size: many; cdr3_nt: TGCGCCAGCAGCTTGGTGGGGACTACCCCCACAGATACGCAGTATTTT; cdr3_aa: CASSLVGTTPTDTQYF
d_call: TRBD1; j_call: TRBJ1-2; v_call: TRBV29-1; clone_size: many; cdr3_nt: TGCAGCGTTGCGGGGACAGGGGGCGGCTATGGCTACACCTTC; cdr3_aa: CSVAGTGGGYGYTF
d_call: .; j_call: TRBJ1-2; v_call: TRBV9; clone_size: many; cdr3_nt: TGTGCCAGCAGCGACGACTGGGGTCAAGGCTACACCTTC; cdr3_aa: CASSDDWGQGYTF
d_call: .; j_call: TRBJ1-5; v_call: TRBV6-1; clone_size: many; cdr3_nt: TGTGCCAGCAGTGAAGCGCGAACAGGGTATAGCAATCAGCCCCAGCATTTT; cdr3_aa: CASSEARTGYSNQPQHF
d_call: TRBD2; j_call: TRBJ2-7; v_call: TRBV27; clone_size: many; cdr3_nt: TGTGCCAGCAGTTGGACTAGCGGGAGGAGCGAGCAGTACTTC; cdr3_aa: CASSWTSGRSEQYF
d_call: .; j_call: TRBJ2-2; v_call: TRBV15; clone_size: many; cdr3_nt: TGTGCCACCAGCAGGGACCAGGTTGCCACCGGGGAGCTGTTTTTT; cdr3_aa: CATSRDQVATGELFF
d_call: TRBD2; j_call: TRBJ2-7; v_call: TRBV10-2; clone_size: many; cdr3_nt: TGCGCCAGCAGTAGACTAGCGGGAGCCTACGAGCAGTACTTC; cdr3_aa: CASSRLAGAYEQYF
d_call: .; j_call: TRBJ2-7; v_call: TRBV7-8; clone_size: many; cdr3_nt: TGTGCCAGCAGCTTATTGAAGGGGGACACCATGTCAGCCTACGAGCAGTACTTC; cdr3_aa: CASSLLKGDTMSAYEQYF
d_call: TRBD1; j_call: TRBJ2-7; v_call: TRBV15; clone_size: many; cdr3_nt: TGTGCCACCAGCAGATATGACAGGGACGAGGACGAGCAGTACTTC; cdr3_aa: CATSRYDRDEDEQYF
d_call: TRBD2; j_call: TRBJ2-3; v_call: TRBV14; clone_size: .; cdr3_nt: TGTGCCAGCAGCCAAGAAACTAGCGGGACCACAGATACGCAGTATTTT; cdr3_aa: CASSQETSGTTDTQYF
d_call: TRBD1; j_call: TRBJ1-1; v_call: TRBV4-3; clone_size: many; cdr3_nt: TGCGCCAGCAGCCAAGATCACGGACAGGGGCCCCCCGGAGCTTTCTTT; cdr3_aa: CASSQDHGQGPPGAFF
d_call: .; j_call: TRBJ2-2; v_call: TRBV24-1; clone_size: .; cdr3_nt: TGTGCCACCAGTGATCCCCGACGTGATAGAGAGCTGTTTTTT; cdr3_aa: CATSDPRRDRELFF
d_call: TRBD2; j_call: TRBJ2-1; v_call: TRBV12-3/TRBV12-4; clone_size: few; cdr3_nt: TGTGCCAGCACCACGATAGCGGGAGGGGGGTTCTTC; cdr3_aa: CASTTIAGGGFF
d_call: TRBD1; j_call: TRBJ1-5; v_call: TRBV6-2/TRBV6-3; clone_size: .; cdr3_nt: TGTGCCAGCAGCCCCGTGGGACAGGGGGCAGATCAGCCCCAGCATTTT; cdr3_aa: CASSPVGQGADQPQHF
d_call: TRBD2; j_call: TRBJ2-1; v_call: TRBV12-3/TRBV12-4; clone_size: few; cdr3_nt: TGTGCCAGCAGCCTCGGGGGGGTGGGTGAGCAGTTCTTC; cdr3_aa: CASSLGGVGEQFF
d_call: TRBD1; j_call: TRBJ1-3; v_call: TRBV20-1; clone_size: many; cdr3_nt: TGCAGTGCTAGAGCCGGGGACAGGGGGCTCGGAAACACCATATATTTT; cdr3_aa: CSARAGDRGLGNTIYF
d_call: .; j_call: TRBJ2-2; v_call: TRBV12-3/TRBV12-4; clone_size: many; cdr3_nt: TGTGCCAGCAGTTTCAAGGTCACCGGGGAGCTGTTTTTT; cdr3_aa: CASSFKVTGELFF
d_call: .; j_call: TRBJ2-2; v_call: TRBV12-3/TRBV12-4; clone_size: few; cdr3_nt: TGTGCCAGCAGTTTTATCCGGAGGACCGGGGAGCTGTTTTTT; cdr3_aa: CASSFIRRTGELFF